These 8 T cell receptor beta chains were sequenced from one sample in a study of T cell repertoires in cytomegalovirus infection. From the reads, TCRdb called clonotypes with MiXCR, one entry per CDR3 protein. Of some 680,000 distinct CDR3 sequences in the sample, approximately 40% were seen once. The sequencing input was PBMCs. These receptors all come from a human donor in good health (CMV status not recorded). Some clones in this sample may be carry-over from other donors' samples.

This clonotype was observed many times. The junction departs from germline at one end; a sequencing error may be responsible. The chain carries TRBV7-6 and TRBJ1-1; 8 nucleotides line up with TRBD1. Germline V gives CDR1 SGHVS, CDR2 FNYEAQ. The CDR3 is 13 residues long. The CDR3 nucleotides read TGTGCCAGCAGCTTAGGGCAGACAGGGGCCTGGGGCTTT. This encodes CASSLGQTGAWGF.

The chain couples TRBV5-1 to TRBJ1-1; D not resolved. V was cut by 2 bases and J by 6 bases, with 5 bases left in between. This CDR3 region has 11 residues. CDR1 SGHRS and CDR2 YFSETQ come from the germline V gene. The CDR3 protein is CASSLNAEAFF. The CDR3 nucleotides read TGCGCCAGCAGCTTAAATGCTGAAGCTTTCTTT.

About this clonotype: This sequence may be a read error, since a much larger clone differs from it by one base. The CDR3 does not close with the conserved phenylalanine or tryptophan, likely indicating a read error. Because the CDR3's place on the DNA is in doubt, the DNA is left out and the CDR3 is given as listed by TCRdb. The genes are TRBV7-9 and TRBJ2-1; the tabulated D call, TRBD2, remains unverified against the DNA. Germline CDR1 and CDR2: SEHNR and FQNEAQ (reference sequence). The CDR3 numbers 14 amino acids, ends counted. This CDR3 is CASSALRAGGLKFL.

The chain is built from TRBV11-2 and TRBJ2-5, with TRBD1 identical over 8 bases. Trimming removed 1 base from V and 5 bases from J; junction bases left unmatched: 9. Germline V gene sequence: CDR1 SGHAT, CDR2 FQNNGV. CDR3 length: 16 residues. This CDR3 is CASSLGRTGKGETQYF. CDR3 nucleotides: TGTGCCAGCAGCTTAGGAAGGACAGGGAAAGGGGAGACCCAGTACTTC.

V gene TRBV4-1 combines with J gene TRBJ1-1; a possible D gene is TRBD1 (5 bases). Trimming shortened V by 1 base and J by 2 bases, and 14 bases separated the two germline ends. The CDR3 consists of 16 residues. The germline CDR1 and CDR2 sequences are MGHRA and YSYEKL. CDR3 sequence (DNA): TGCGCCAGCAGCCAAGGTCGGGGGGGACGTAACACTGAAGCTTTCTTT. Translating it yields CASSQGRGGRNTEAFF.

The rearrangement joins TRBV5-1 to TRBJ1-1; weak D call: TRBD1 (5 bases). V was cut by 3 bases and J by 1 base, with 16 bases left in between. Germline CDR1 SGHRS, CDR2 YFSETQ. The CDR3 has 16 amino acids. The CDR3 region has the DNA TGCGCCAGCAGCTCGGGGAGGAGCCAGGGGAACACTGAAGCTTTCTTT. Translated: CASSSGRSQGNTEAFF.

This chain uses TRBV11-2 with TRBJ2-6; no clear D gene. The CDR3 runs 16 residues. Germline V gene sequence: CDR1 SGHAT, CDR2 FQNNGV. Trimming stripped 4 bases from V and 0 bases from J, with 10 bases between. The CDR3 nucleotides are TGTGCCAGCAGCTCCGGGTCTTACTCTGGGGCCAACGTCCTGACTTTC. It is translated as CASSSGSYSGANVLTF.

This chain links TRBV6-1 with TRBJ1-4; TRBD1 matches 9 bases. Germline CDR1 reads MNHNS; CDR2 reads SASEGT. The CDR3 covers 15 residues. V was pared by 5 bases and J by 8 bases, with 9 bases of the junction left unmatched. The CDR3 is CASSHRGQKWEKLFF. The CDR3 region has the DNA TGTGCCAGCAGTCACAGGGGGCAAAAGTGGGAAAAACTGTTTTTT.